These 9 T cell receptor beta chains were all obtained from the same sample, sequenced in a study of T cells in Graves' hyperthyroidism and ophthalmopathy. Researchers amplified the TCR beta CDR3 regions from RNA transcripts. HTBI primers were used for first-round RT-PCR of the TCR CDR3. MiXCR, applied by TCRdb to the multiplex PCR reads, yields one record per CDR3 protein. The sample has over 500,000 distinct CDR3 sequences; 15% to 20% are singletons. The specimen sequenced was blood. Every receptor here comes from a woman aged 30 to 39 with Graves' ophthalmopathy.

This clonotype was detected a few times. The rearrangement links TRBV10-3 to TRBJ2-7; 7 bases fit TRBD1. The CDR3 covers 15 residues. Unmatched junction bases numbered 9, after V lost 4 bases and J lost 3 bases. CDR1 is ENHRY and CDR2 is SYGVKD in the germline V gene. The CDR3 loop reads CAISGADRLSYEQYF. The CDR3 region has the DNA TGTGCCATCAGTGGGGCGGACAGGTTAAGCTACGAGCAGTACTTC.

The chain combines TRBV18 with TRBJ2-5; D remains ambiguous. There are 16 residues in the CDR3. Trimming took 6 bases from V and 4 from J, leaving 21 bases between them. Germline V CDR1 and CDR2: KGHSH, LQKENI. The CDR3 reads CASSPDLRTLGETQYF. The CDR3 nucleotides are TGTGCCAGCTCTCCTGACTTGCGTACCTTGGGAGAGACCCAGTACTTC.

In this sample, this clonotype turned up many times. V is TRBV20-1 and J is TRBJ2-7; D ambiguous. Germline V lookup: CDR1 DFQATT, CDR2 SNEGSKA (reference sequence). The CDR3 runs 11 residues. The V end lost 3 bases, the J end lost 6 bases, and 9 bases lay between the germline ends. The CDR3 region has the DNA TGCAGTGCTAGTAAGCTAGGCGAGCAGTACTTC. Encoded protein: CSASKLGEQYF.

The sample holds many counts of this clonotype. This rearrangement joins TRBV5-1 to TRBJ2-2, with TRBD1 identical over 12 bases. This CDR3 has 16 residues. Germline V lookup: CDR1 SGHRS, CDR2 YFSETQ. Trimming cost V 0 bases and J 4 bases; bases outside gene matches: 1. The CDR3 DNA is TGCGCCAGCAGCTTGGGGGACAGGGGGCCCACCGGGGAGCTGTTTTTT. Protein sequence: CASSLGDRGPTGELFF.

This clonotype was seen only a few times. The chain carries TRBV20-1 and TRBJ2-1; TRBD2 agrees at 7 bases. The V segment lost 6 bases and the J segment 0 bases; nucleotides outside the gene matches: 8. The CDR3 is 15 residues long. Germline-derived CDR1 and CDR2 are DFQATT and SNEGSKA (reference sequence). The CDR3 nucleotides are TGCAGTGCCGCCCTCGGGGGGAACTCCTACAATGAGCAGTTCTTC. It specifies CSAALGGNSYNEQFF.

In its sample, this clonotype was seen many times. The rearrangement joins TRBV7-2 to TRBJ1-5; 8 bases are a match to TRBD1. Germline values: CDR1 SGHTA, CDR2 FQGNSA. V lost 5 bases and J lost 0; bases outside the gene matches: 6. There are 16 residues in the CDR3. CDR3 loop: CASSLRQGISNQPQHF. CDR3 sequence (DNA): TGTGCCAGCAGCCTCCGACAGGGGATTAGCAATCAGCCCCAGCATTTT.

This clonotype was observed many times. This chain uses TRBV11-2 with TRBJ2-5, with D perhaps TRBD1 or TRBD2 (5 bases each). With 0 bases removed from V and 5 bases from J, the gap between germline ends came to 13 bases. This CDR3 comprises 15 residues. Germline-derived CDR1 and CDR2 are SGHAT and FQNNGV. The CDR3 region is CASSLDQRGLETQYF. DNA of the CDR3: TGTGCCAGCAGCTTAGATCAGAGGGGATTGGAGACCCAGTACTTC. The complete variable domain, with remaining parts taken from reference TRBV11-2 and TRBJ2-5, reads EAGVAQSPRYKIIEKRQSVAFWCNPISGHATLYWYQQILGQGPKLLIQFQNNGVVDDSQLPKDRFSAERLKGVDSTLKIQPAKLEDSAVYLCASSLDQRGLETQYFGPGTRLLVL.

This clonotype was detected many times. The chain links TRBV11-3 to TRBJ2-3, with a weak D call TRBD2 (6 bases). Germline V gene sequence: CDR1 SGHNT, CDR2 YENEEA. The CDR3 contains 13 residues. V lost 1 base, J lost 5 bases, and 7 bases lay in between. CDR3 DNA: TGTGCCAGCAGCTTAGCAGCGGGAGATACGCAGTATTTT. It specifies CASSLAAGDTQYF.

This clonotype was picked up many times. The rearrangement uses TRBV24-1 and TRBJ2-5, with 8 bases matching TRBD2. CDR3 length: 16 amino acids. CDR1 is KGHDR and CDR2 is SFDVKD in the germline V gene. V lost 3 bases to trimming and J lost 4 bases; unmatched junction nucleotides: 9. The CDR3 DNA reads as TGTGCCACCAGTGATCAAAGCGGGAGTGGTGGAGAGACCCAGTACTTC. Translating it yields CATSDQSGSGGETQYF.